The clone carrying this T cell receptor beta chain has more than one count but fewer than ten. The antigen is unknown. V dropped 7 bases and J dropped 4 bases, with 14 bases sitting between them. This CDR3 has 14 residues. Germline V CDR1 and CDR2: KGHDR, SFDVKD. As for time point: sample taken at primary tumor resection. This record comes from a study of spatial heterogeneity in lung cancer. Study-level points and caveats: Tumor mutation count correlated with how many alpha and beta TCRs expanded intratumorally.

TCRdb itself ran the 5' RACE reads through MiXCR, one entry per CDR3 protein. The sample has approximately 6,000 distinct CDR3 sequences; roughly a quarter are singletons. V and J are TRBV24-1 and TRBJ2-3; the D is unclear. Material: lung tumor tissue, obtained at surgery. This clonotype was obtained from a male donor with early-stage non-small cell lung cancer. CDR3 DNA: TGTGCCACCAGCCGTGGGGAAGGATCAGATACGCAGTATTTT. Translating gives CATSRGEGSDTQYF.